The 19 T cell receptor beta chains below were found in one sample sequenced in a study of cytomegalovirus exposure and HLA in healthy donors. PCR amplification relied on 60 Vbeta primers (plus 13 Jbeta primers). Sequencing used immunoSEQ multiplex PCR; TCRdb keeps in-frame clones, though not all of them. This table has 75,000 to 100,000 clones, about 80% appearing once. The sequenced sample was PBMCs. The origin of the receptors is a man aged 35-49 years in good health and CMV-seronegative.

This clone was counted between two and nine times. The chain recombines TRBV2 with TRBJ1-1; no firm D call. CDR1 and CDR2 (germline): SNHLY, FYNNEI. Trimming shortened V by 4 bases and J by 11 bases, and 11 bases separated the two germline ends. The CDR3 contains 11 residues. This CDR3 is CASSGDILAFF. For the CDR3, the DNA is TGTGCCAGCAGTGGTGACATACTGGCTTTCTTT.

The chain employs TRBV7-2 and TRBJ2-4, with D possibly TRBD1 on 6 matching bases. Germline CDR1 is SGHTA and CDR2 is FQGNSA. The CDR3 sequence is 13 residues long. Trimming took 3 bases from V and 4 from J, leaving 7 bases between them. CDR3 nucleotides: TGTGCCAGCAGCTTTGGACAGAAAAACATTCAGTACTTC. This codes for CASSFGQKNIQYF.

This clone has more than one count but fewer than ten. V gene TRBV5-6 combines with J gene TRBJ2-7, with D possibly TRBD1 on 6 matching bases. CDR1 is SGHDT and CDR2 is YYEEEE in the germline V gene. V shed 5 bases and J shed 1 base, with 13 bases lying between them. CDR3 size: 14 residues. The CDR3 coding sequence is TGTGCCAGCAGGTTCTCCGGGACATCCTACGAGCAGTACTTC. Amino acids: CASRFSGTSYEQYF.

With respect to this clone: Other nucleotide sequences from this sample produce the same CDR3. The V and J genes are TRBV2 and TRBJ1-1, with 7 bases lining up with TRBD1. J lost 8 bases, V lost 6 bases, and 15 bases had no gene match. Looked up from germline, CDR1 is SNHLY and CDR2 is FYNNEI. This CDR3 spans 15 amino acids. The CDR3 is CASRPDTGARTEAFF. Here the CDR3 DNA reads TGTGCCAGCAGGCCCGATACAGGGGCCAGGACCGAAGCTTTCTTT.

The genes are TRBV23-1 and TRBJ2-6; D might be TRBD1 (6 bases). TRBV23-1 has ORF status, its function being uncertain. V gave up 3 bases and J gave up 0 bases, with 18 bases separating them. There are 19 residues in the CDR3. CDR3 nucleotide sequence: TGCGCCAGCAGTCACAGCAGAACAGGGAAAGCCTCTGGGGCCAACGTCCTGACTTTC. This translates into CASSHSRTGKASGANVLTF.

This chain links TRBV5-4 with TRBJ2-5; D perhaps matches TRBD1 (6 bases). The V and J ends lost 4 bases and 7 bases respectively, with 20 bases between them. Germline V gene data show CDR1 as SGHNT and CDR2 as YYREEE (reference sequence). The CDR3 length is 15 residues. For the CDR3, the DNA is TGTGCCAGCAGCGGAGACCGGGACCAAGGGGGGACCCAGTACTTC. Its protein is CASSGDRDQGGTQYF.

This clone was detected only once. The chain is built from TRBV5-4 and TRBJ1-6, with D possibly being TRBD1 (6 bases). The CDR3 extends over 15 amino acids. Germline-derived CDR1 and CDR2 are SGHNT and YYREEE (reference sequence). V was clipped by 2 bases and J by 7 bases, with 13 bases between them. CDR3: CASSLRQGSNSPLHF. The CDR3 DNA reads TGTGCCAGCAGCTTAAGGCAGGGGTCAAATTCACCCCTCCACTTT.

This clone was detected only a few times. The chain employs TRBV6-1 and TRBJ1-4, with 10 bases matching TRBD1. The CDR3 covers 17 residues. The germline V gene has CDR1 MNHNS and CDR2 SASEGT. Trimming took 3 bases from V and 7 from J; bases not matched to a gene: 11. The CDR3 nucleotides are TGTGCCAGCAGTGATAGGGGACAGGGGATGAGGGGTGAAAAACTGTTTTTT. This encodes CASSDRGQGMRGEKLFF.

This clone was counted once. The chain carries TRBV9 and TRBJ2-1; TRBD2 might be the D (6 bases). The CDR3 spans 16 residues. V lost 0 bases, J lost 0 bases, and 10 bases lay in between. The germline V gene encodes CDR1 SGDLS and CDR2 YYNGEE. CDR3 in amino acids: CASSVGDFRSYNEQFF. CDR3 bases: TGTGCCAGCAGCGTAGGGGACTTCCGCTCCTACAATGAGCAGTTCTTC.

CDR3 sequence: CASSLGHGTPYEQYF. The CDR3, as DNA: TGTGCCAGCAGCTTAGGCCACGGGACACCCTACGAGCAGTACTTC. The chain joins TRBV11-3 to TRBJ2-5, with D possibly being TRBD1 (6 bases). The end of the DNA is better explained by TRBJ2-7, so the J call may be wrong. The CDR3 sequence is 15 residues long. In germline, CDR1 is SGHNT, CDR2 YENEEA.

There are a few counts of this clone. V and J are TRBV19 and TRBJ2-2; weak D call: TRBD1 (5 bases). Between the trimmed V and J ends, which lost 3 bases and 0 bases, there was a span of 11 bases. Germline V gene data show CDR1 as LNHDA and CDR2 as SQIVND (reference sequence). The CDR3 consists of 16 residues. The CDR3 protein is CASSIGTGANTGELFF. The CDR3 DNA is TGTGCCAGTAGTATCGGTACAGGAGCGAACACCGGGGAGCTGTTTTTT.

J is TRBJ2-2 and V is TRBV7-9; perhaps TRBD1 as D (6 bases). Germline assignment: CDR1 SEHNR and CDR2 FQNEAQ (reference sequence). The CDR3 is 15 amino acids. Trimming removed 3 bases from V and 4 bases from J, with 12 bases in between. This CDR3 is CASSFSRGITGELFF. As DNA, the CDR3 is TGTGCCAGCAGCTTCAGCAGGGGTATCACCGGGGAGCTGTTTTTT.

The chain's CDR3 is CASSVLAGGMDEQFF. The CDR3 DNA reads TGTGCCAGCAGTGTACTAGCGGGAGGGATGGATGAGCAGTTCTTC. This chain joins TRBV2 and TRBJ2-1; TRBD2 agrees at 13 bases. CDR3 size: 15 residues. V lost 4 bases to trimming and J lost 8 bases; unmatched junction nucleotides: 5. Germline V lookup: CDR1 SNHLY, CDR2 FYNNEI.

V gene TRBV19 combines with J gene TRBJ1-2; 8 nucleotides agree with TRBD1. CDR3 length equals 14 residues. Germline values: CDR1 LNHDA, CDR2 SQIVND (reference sequence). After removal of 3 bases from V and 4 bases from J, the junction contained 4 bases not matched to a gene. The CDR3 coding sequence is TGTGCCAGTAGTATCCCGGACAGGGTCTATGGCTACACCTTC. Encoded protein: CASSIPDRVYGYTF.

This chain uses TRBV6-1 with TRBJ1-4, with D unclear. This CDR3 comprises 11 residues. The germline V gene has CDR1 MNHNS and CDR2 SASEGT. V dropped 2 bases and J dropped 10 bases, with 5 bases sitting between them. The CDR3 spells CASSEIGKLFF. The DNA for the CDR3 is TGTGCCAGCAGTGAAATCGGAAAACTGTTTTTT.

This clone was seen just once. The V call is TRBV6-5, the J call TRBJ2-1; 11 nucleotides line up with TRBD1. J gave up 6 bases and V 5 bases, and 3 bases lay outside the gene matches. The CDR3 has 14 amino acids. Germline loops: CDR1 MNHEY, CDR2 SVGAGI. CDR3 sequence: CASSPGTGGNEQFF. CDR3 nucleotide sequence: TGTGCCAGCAGTCCTGGGACAGGGGGCAATGAGCAGTTCTTC.

This chain connects TRBV7-9 to TRBJ2-2, with D perhaps matching TRBD2 (6 bases). This CDR3 has 16 amino acids. Per the germline V gene, CDR1 is SEHNR and CDR2 is FQNEAQ (reference sequence). With 4 bases removed from V and 1 base from J, the gap between germline ends came to 13 bases. CDR3 loop: CASSSAGTQNTGELFF. The CDR3, as DNA: TGTGCCAGCAGCTCTGCCGGGACTCAGAACACCGGGGAGCTGTTTTTT.

This clone was detected a few times. The CDR3 DNA sequence: TGCGCCAGCAGCTTGGAAGGGCAGGGTTACTCTGGGGCCAACGTCCTGACTTTC. Amino acid sequence: CASSLEGQGYSGANVLTF. The chain is built from TRBV5-1 and TRBJ2-6; TRBD1 might be the D (5 bases). This CDR3 is built from 18 residues. Germline-derived CDR1 and CDR2 are SGHRS and YFSETQ. V was pared by 0 bases and J by 0 bases, with 13 bases between.

The rearrangement joins TRBV19 to TRBJ2-1; D remains unclear. V gave up 5 bases and J gave up 0 bases, with 8 bases separating them. The CDR3 totals 14 residues. Germline-derived CDR1 and CDR2 are LNHDA and SQIVND (reference sequence). The CDR3 reads CASSQALSYNEQFF. The CDR3 DNA reads TGTGCCAGTAGTCAGGCTCTCTCCTACAATGAGCAGTTCTTC.